The present T cell receptor beta chain was sequenced within a study of blood T cells in healthy people across ages. Primers used in a second PCR of about 7 to 12 cycles were a sample-barcoded 5' primer and a J-beta primer mix. TCRdb ran MiXCR on the 5' RACE reads and lists one entry per CDR3 protein. This sample has about 760,000 distinct CDR3 sequences, with 45% to 70% found just once. Staff drew around 10 milliliters of peripheral blood from each donor. As concerns this clonotype: Its cognate antigen is unknown.

Study-wide results and limits: Versus aged donors, long-lived donors had higher diversity and more naive CD4+ cells.

Sequencing input: blood. The clonotype originates from a man between 40 and 49 years old in good health.

The CDR3 DNA sequence: TGCAGCGTTCTATCCGATGGCTCCTACAATGAGCAGTTCTTC. The encoded protein is CSVLSDGSYNEQFF. The gene calls are TRBV29-1 and TRBJ2-1, with D unresolved. Germline CDR1 reads SQVTM; CDR2 reads ANQGSEA. The V end was cut by 5 bases, the J end by 0 bases, with 11 bases between. The CDR3 consists of 14 residues.